This T cell receptor beta chain was recorded in a study of HIV-infected patients and healthy controls. cDNA was made from approximately 0.55 ug RNA using alpha and beta constant primers. Alpha and beta chain libraries were made separately by chain-specific third strand synthesis with multiplexing indices. One entry per CDR3 protein, called by TCRdb with MiXCR from the 5' RACE reads. The sample consists of some 9,600 distinct CDR3 sequences, around 9.3% of them appearing once. General study results and limits: Healthy controls shared more CDR3 sequences between individuals than HIV-infected patients did. The study did not determine the donors' HLA types.

All unsorted peripheral T cells were captured because whole blood was used without fractionation. The sample holds a few counts of this clonotype. As yet, its antigen is unknown. The source is an adult with HIV infection. Source: blood, taken before antiretroviral therapy.

CDR3 DNA sequence: TGTGCCAGCAAAGTAGGACCGGGAAGCAATCAGCCCCAGCATTTT. This sequence encodes CASKVGPGSNQPQHF. The J gene is TRBJ1-5, the V gene TRBV2; the D is unclear. The germline V and J ends were trimmed by 7 bases and 1 base, with 14 bases remaining between them. Germline V CDR1 and CDR2: SNHLY, FYNNEI. This CDR3 is 15 amino acids long.